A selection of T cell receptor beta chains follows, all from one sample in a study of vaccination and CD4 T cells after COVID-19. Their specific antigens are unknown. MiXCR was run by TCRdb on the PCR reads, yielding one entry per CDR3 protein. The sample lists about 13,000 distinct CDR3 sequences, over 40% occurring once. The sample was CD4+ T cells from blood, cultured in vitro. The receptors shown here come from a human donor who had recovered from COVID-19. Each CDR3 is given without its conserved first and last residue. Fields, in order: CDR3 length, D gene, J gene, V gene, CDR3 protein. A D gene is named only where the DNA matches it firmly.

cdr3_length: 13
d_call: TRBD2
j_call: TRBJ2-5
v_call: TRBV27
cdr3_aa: ASSPHQAGVETQY

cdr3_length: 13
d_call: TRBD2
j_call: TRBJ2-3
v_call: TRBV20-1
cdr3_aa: SARSRGGVPDTQY

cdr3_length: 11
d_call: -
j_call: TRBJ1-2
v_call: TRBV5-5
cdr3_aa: ASSPSILDGYT

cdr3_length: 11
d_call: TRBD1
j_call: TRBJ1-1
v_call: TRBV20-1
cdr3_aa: SARGTGLTEAF

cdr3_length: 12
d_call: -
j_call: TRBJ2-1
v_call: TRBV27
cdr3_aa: ASSLSWAHNEQF

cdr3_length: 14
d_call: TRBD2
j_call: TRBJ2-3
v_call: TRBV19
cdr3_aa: ASSPLAGEGTDTQY

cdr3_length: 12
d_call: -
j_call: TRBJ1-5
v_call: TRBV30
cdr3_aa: AWSVPVSNQPQH

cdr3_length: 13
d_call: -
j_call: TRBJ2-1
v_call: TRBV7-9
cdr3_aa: ASSPRDSPYNEQF

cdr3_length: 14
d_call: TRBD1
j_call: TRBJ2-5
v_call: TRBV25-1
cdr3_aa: ASSDWDRGAVETQY

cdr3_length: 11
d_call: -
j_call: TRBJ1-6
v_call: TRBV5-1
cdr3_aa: ASSLAGRSPLH

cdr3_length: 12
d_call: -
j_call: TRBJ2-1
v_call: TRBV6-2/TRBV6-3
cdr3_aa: ASSADRTYNEQF

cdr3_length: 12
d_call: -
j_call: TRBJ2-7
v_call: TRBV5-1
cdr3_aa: ASSLEPGSVEQY

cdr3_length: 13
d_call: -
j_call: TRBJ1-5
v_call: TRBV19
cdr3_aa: ASRKGEDSNQPQH

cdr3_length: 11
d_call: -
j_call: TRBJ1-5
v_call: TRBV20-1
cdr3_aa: SARFVRGQPQH

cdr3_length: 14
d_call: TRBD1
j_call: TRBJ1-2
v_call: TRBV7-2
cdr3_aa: ASSLGQGVKYYGYT

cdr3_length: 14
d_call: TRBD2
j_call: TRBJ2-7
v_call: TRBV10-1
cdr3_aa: ASSAGSGRFSYEQY

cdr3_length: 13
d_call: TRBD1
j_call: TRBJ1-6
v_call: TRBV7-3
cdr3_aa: ASSLGQGHNSPLH

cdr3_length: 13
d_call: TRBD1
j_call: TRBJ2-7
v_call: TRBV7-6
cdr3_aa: ASSTDRGKIYEQY

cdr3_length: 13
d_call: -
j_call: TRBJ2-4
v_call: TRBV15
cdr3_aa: ATSRPMAGANIQY

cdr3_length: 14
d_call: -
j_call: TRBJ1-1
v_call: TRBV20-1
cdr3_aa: SARARWTDSNTEAF

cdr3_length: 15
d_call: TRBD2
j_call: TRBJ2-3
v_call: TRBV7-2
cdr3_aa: ASSLWVRLARTDTQY

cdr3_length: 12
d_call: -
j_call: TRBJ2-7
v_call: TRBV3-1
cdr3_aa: ASSQGRISYEQY

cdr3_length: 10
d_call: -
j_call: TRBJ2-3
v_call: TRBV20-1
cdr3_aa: SARPREVGQY

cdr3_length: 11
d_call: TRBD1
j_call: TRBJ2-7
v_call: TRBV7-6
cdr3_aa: ASSFRQGDEQY

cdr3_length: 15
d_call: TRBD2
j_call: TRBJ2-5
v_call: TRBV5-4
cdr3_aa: ASSAIGGGRSQETQY

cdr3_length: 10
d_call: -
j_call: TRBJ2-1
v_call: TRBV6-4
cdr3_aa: ASSDLEGPRF

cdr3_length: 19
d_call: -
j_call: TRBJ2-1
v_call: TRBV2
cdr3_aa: ASSQRPSRRPERAVYNEQF

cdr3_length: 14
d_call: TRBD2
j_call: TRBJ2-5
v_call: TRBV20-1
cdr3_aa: SAPGLAGVGGGAQY

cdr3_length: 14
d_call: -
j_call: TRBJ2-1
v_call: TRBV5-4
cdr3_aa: ASSSGSGSSYNEQF

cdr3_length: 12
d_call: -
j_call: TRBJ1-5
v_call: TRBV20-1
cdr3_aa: SAQASGQYQPQH

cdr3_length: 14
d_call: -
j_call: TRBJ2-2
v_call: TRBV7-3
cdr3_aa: ASSLTPSGLTGELF

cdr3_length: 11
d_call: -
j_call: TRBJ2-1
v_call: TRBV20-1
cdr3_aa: SARDFGDNEQF

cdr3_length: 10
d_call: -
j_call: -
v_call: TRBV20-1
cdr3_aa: SASRSNQPQY

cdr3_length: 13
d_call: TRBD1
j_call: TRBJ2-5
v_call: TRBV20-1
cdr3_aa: SASIPGQLQETQY

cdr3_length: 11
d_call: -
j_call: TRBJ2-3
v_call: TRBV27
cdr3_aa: ASSRVGADTQY

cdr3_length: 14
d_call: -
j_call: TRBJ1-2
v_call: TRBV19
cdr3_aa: AIVSSLRDTVDGYT

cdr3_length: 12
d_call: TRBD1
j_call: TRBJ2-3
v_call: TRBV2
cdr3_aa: ASSETTGGEAQY